This T cell receptor (beta chain) came from a study of blood T cell repertoires in COVID-19. Overall study context: From the United States, Italy and Spain came samples of acute and convalescent COVID-19.

In the authors' methods: From reference gene primer amplification, estimates of nucleated cell counts were derived. The data were produced by immunoSEQ multiplex PCR, yet TCRdb's version contains in-frame clones alone and is incomplete. V and J calls and clone size are as listed in that table; D and trimming were resolved from the DNA. The table shows tens of thousands of clones, with more than 60% occurring only once. This receptor was taken from a man between 65 and 80 years old with acute or convalescent COVID-19. Sequencing was performed on peripheral blood.

Here the CDR3 reads CATKGGGPNSPLHF. The CDR3 coding sequence is TGTGCCACCAAAGGTGGAGGACCAAATTCACCCCTCCACTTT. The chain uses TRBV18 and TRBJ1-6; D is unresolved. CDR1 and CDR2 from the germline V gene are KGHSH and LQKENI. The V gene lost 10 bases and the J gene lost 7 bases, with 17 bases spanning the gap. The CDR3 contains 14 residues.